A single TCR beta chain is shown here with its context. It lacks a known antigen. Base quality data are lacking; no much larger clone is found one base away. The CDR3 regions of human TCRbeta chains were analyzed by immunosequencing. Per the original workflow: Repertoire TCRs were checked for matches against a reference library of SARS-CoV-2-specific TCRs that had been generated using the MIRA antigen-specificity platform. Breadth was defined as the fraction of unique TCRs that were SARS-CoV-2-associated. Depth was defined as the fraction of total T cells that were SARS-CoV-2-associated. Using the MIRA data, every spike-specific TCR was mapped to the spike region that the TCR reacted to and assigned to either a CD4 or a CD8 class. Log10-transformed breadth and depth values were compared by one-way ANOVA with Sidak's multiple comparisons tests. The table comes from immuneACCESS by way of TCRdb, which keeps in-frame sequences with V and J called. Part of the clones is missing from these tables; in studies checked, under half for an unresolved V gene and the rest for unknown reasons. The DNA was the basis for D and trimming; V, J and clone size are from that table. The sample data list some 120,000 clones, and 88% of these were observed just once. The ten most abundant clones make up over 15% of the sample.

This record comes from a study of T cell responses to AZD1222 COVID-19 vaccine (TCRdb year 2021). Broadly, across the study: TCR sequencing was performed for 230 to 250 trial participants, of whom roughly 200 were given two doses of AZD1222 and some 26 were given two doses of MenACWY control vaccine. Trial participants were enrolled by age into 18-55, 56-69 and 70-plus year subgroups, with around 150, 28 and 57 TCR-sequenced participants respectively. What the authors observed across the whole study: Epitopes outside the regions mutated in the B.1.351 and B.1.1.7 variants were reportedly recognized by nearly half of the unique spike-specific TCRs. The 56-69-year group was small, and its depth increase did not reach significance, likely because of low power. Because no samples from the day 14 peak response were available, repertoires could be characterized only after the peak T cell response. After two AZD1222 doses, both the breadth and the depth of spike-specific TCRs were significantly higher than at day 0 and than in MenACWY recipients. Participants were mostly white British and included more females than males, and it was suggested by the authors that clonal diversity may have been underestimated. The whole spike protein was spanned by vaccine-associated CD4 TCRs, and dominant responses were seen in regions 160-218 and 743-854. Conclusions about previously exposed vaccinees are limited, since just five or six AZD1222 recipients were seropositive for SARS-CoV-2 at baseline.

The sample's time point label is to be understood as: baseline before first vaccination. Interpreted using the paper, the treatment or condition label stands for: meningococcal conjugate vaccine given as trial control. The vaccinee samples were drawn from two UK trials, COV001 and COV002, one of which was a single-blind randomized controlled phase 2/3 trial testing AZD1222 (ChAdOx1 nCoV-19) in healthy adults. For TCRbeta chain sequencing, PBMC samples were collected from trial participants at day 0 and at day 28 after the second dose. Taken from the germline V gene, the CDR1 and CDR2 loops are SGHAT and FQNNGV. Reading from cysteine to phenylalanine, the CDR3 counts 18 amino acids. The only DNA kept is the CDR3, 54 bases in frame from the first base. V is shortened by 5 bases, J by 4 bases, and the region joining them spans 26 bases.

This sequence uses TRBV11-2 and TRBJ1-2, with the D segment identity uncertain. Here the sequenced sample was peripheral blood, taken on day 0 of MenACWY control vaccination. This clonotype originated in an adult in good health. The CDR3 region: CASSPIGPRRDTSYGYTF. Here is the DNA: TGTGCCAGCAGCCCCATCGGGCCTAGGAGAGACACATCCTATGGCTACACCTTC.